This paragraph covers one T cell receptor beta chain sequence. What it binds is unknown. The assay was immunoSEQ multiplex PCR, and TCRdb's table has in-frame clones only and misses some. The sample gives 350,000 to 450,000 clones, about 90% of which show up once; around 4% is in the top ten. The sample belongs to a study of Ad26.COV2.S vaccination and SARS-CoV-2 variants. Germline V CDR1 and CDR2: SGHRS, YFSETQ. This CDR3 comprises 16 residues. V gave up 5 bases and J gave up 0 bases, with 12 bases separating them. Points from the study as a whole: Substantial breadth was reported for post-vaccination spike-specific CD8+ and CD4+ T cells.

The TCR comes from a human donor who had recovered from COVID-19. Sample: peripheral blood, taken after recovery from COVID-19. The chain has TRBV5-1 and TRBJ2-6; D is undetermined. CDR3 region: CASREADYSGANVLTF. Here the CDR3 DNA reads TGCGCCAGCAGAGAAGCCGATTACTCTGGGGCCAACGTCCTGACTTTC.